Included here is one TCR beta chain sequence, with context. This sample was taken from a study of blood T cell repertoires in COVID-19. Study in general: Samples of COVID-19 (acute and convalescent) were obtained from the United States, Italy and Spain. The analysed material was cDNA or gDNA that came from T cells, B-cell-depleted T cells, or PBMCs.

This table comes from immunoSEQ multiplex PCR, and its TCRdb copy is limited to in-frame clones, with some not included. In the table there are 27,000 or so clones, about 91% of which are singletons. The sequenced material came from peripheral blood. The source of this sequence is a human donor with active COVID-19. The donor label of this sample is uncertain.

CDR3 nucleotides: TGTGCCAGCAGCTCCCCGGGACAGGGATCAGATACGCAGTATTTT. Its protein is CASSSPGQGSDTQYF. This sequence joins TRBV7-2 and TRBJ2-3; TRBD1 aligns across 9 bases. This CDR3 has 15 residues. The V and J ends lost 4 bases and 4 bases, in that order; junction bases with no gene match: 6. The germline gives CDR1 SGHTA, CDR2 FQGNSA. The variable domain in full, completed from reference TRBV7-2 and TRBJ2-3, reads GAGVSQSPSNKVTEKGKDVELRCDPISGHTALYWYRQSLGQGLEFLIYFQGNSAPDKSGLPSDRFSAERTGGSVSTLTIQRTQQEDSAVYLCASSSPGQGSDTQYFGPGTRLTVL.